What follows are 27 T cell receptor beta chains derived from one specimen sequenced in a study of T-cell reconstitution after alpha-beta-depleted transplantation in children. Library preparation (for TCRbeta) was performed with unique molecular identifiers. TCRdb re-called the PCR reads with MiXCR, one entry per CDR3 protein. The sample has about 540,000 distinct CDR3 sequences, around 18% seen once. Sample: PBMCs from the stem cell graft donor, taken from the stem cell graft. These receptors originate from a human donor who donated a stem cell graft to a child with acute lymphoblastic leukemia.

This rearrangement joins TRBV10-2 to TRBJ2-1, with D uncertain. The ends were cut back, 11 bases at V and 4 bases at J, with 18 bases in the middle. The germline V gene encodes CDR1 WSHSY and CDR2 SAAADI. The CDR3 totals 14 residues. The chain's CDR3 is CAGGVGPKYNEQFF. The CDR3 coding sequence is TGCGCCGGCGGAGTAGGGCCCAAGTACAATGAGCAGTTCTTC.

This chain joins TRBV20-1 and TRBJ1-5, with 7 positions matching TRBD1. The ends lost 3 bases at V and 0 bases at J; junction bases unmatched: 8. This CDR3 region has 16 residues. Germline-derived CDR1 and CDR2 are DFQATT and SNEGSKA (reference sequence). The DNA for the CDR3 is TGCAGTGCTAGTCGCACGACAGGGAATAGCAATCAGCCCCAGCATTTT. It encodes CSASRTTGNSNQPQHF.

Worth noting for this clonotype: One end of the junction is discordant with germline, which a read error may explain. This chain connects TRBV20-1 to TRBJ2-7; TRBD1 is a possible D gene (5 bases). Germline V gene sequence: CDR1 DFQATT, CDR2 SNEGSKA (reference sequence). This CDR3 comprises 15 residues. The CDR3 spells CSAPDNRRPSYDQYF. In nucleotides, the CDR3 is TGCAGTGCTCCTGATAACAGGAGACCGTCCTACGACCAGTACTTC.

V gene TRBV6-2 or TRBV6-3 combines with J gene TRBJ2-1; 12 nucleotides line up with TRBD2. V gave up 10 bases and J gave up 6 bases; unmatched junction bases: 10. Germline loops: CDR1 MNHEY, CDR2 SVGEGT. CDR3 length: 15 residues. Written as DNA, the CDR3 is TGTGCCACCGGGGCTAGCGGGAGGGTAAGCAATGAGCAGTTCTTC. Residues: CATGASGRVSNEQFF.

The chain uses TRBV5-1 and TRBJ2-2; D may be TRBD2 (5 bases). Trimming cost V 1 base and J 3 bases, with 16 bases left between them. Looked up from germline, CDR1 is SGHRS and CDR2 is YFSETQ. This CDR3 has 17 residues. The CDR3 protein is CASSLQSRGSYTGELFF. Written as DNA, the CDR3 is TGCGCCAGCAGCTTGCAATCCAGAGGGTCTTACACCGGGGAGCTGTTTTTT. Full variable domain (rest looked up from reference TRBV5-1 and TRBJ2-2): KAGVTQTPRYLIKTRGQQVTLSCSPISGHRSVSWYQQTPGQGLQFLFEYFSETQRNKGNFPGRFSGRQFSNSRSEMNVSTLELGDSALYLCASSLQSRGSYTGELFFGEGSRLTVL.

In this sample, this clonotype turned up a few times. The chain recombines TRBV6-2 or TRBV6-3 with TRBJ2-2, with 7 bases aligning to TRBD2. The CDR3 is 16 residues long. V lost 2 bases, J lost 1 base, and 4 bases stayed unmatched. Per the germline V gene, CDR1 is MNHEY and CDR2 is SVGEGT. The CDR3 DNA is TGTGCCAGCAGTTACGGGCTAGCGGAGAACACCGGGGAGCTGTTTTTT. Translated, it gives CASSYGLAENTGELFF.

J is TRBJ1-2 and V is TRBV7-9; possible D gene TRBD1, 5 bases. Per germline, CDR1 SEHNR and CDR2 FQNEAQ (reference sequence). The germline V and J ends were trimmed by 5 bases and 6 bases, with 19 bases remaining between them. The CDR3 is made up of 15 amino acids. CDR3 bases: TGTGCCAGCAGCCCACACGCCAGGGCGCAGGATGGCTACACCTTC. The encoded protein is CASSPHARAQDGYTF. The complete variable domain, with remaining parts taken from reference TRBV7-9 and TRBJ1-2, reads DTGVSQNPRHKITKRGQNVTFRCDPISEHNRLYWYRQTLGQGPEFLTYFQNEAQLEKSRLLSDRFSAERPKGSFSTLEIQRTEQGDSAMYLCASSPHARAQDGYTFGSGTRLTVV.

The chain uses TRBV11-2 and TRBJ2-7; perhaps D is TRBD1 or TRBD2 (5 bases each). CDR3 size: 16 residues. With 1 base removed from V and 3 bases from J, the gap between germline ends came to 16 bases. Germline V lookup: CDR1 SGHAT, CDR2 FQNNGV. The CDR3 loop reads CASSLADGTKIYEQYF. CDR3 sequence (DNA): TGTGCCAGCAGCTTAGCAGATGGGACGAAGATCTACGAGCAGTACTTC.

This clonotype has a count of ten or more. The CDR3 reads CSVEVTYEQYF. The CDR3 DNA follows: TGCAGCGTTGAGGTTACATACGAGCAGTACTTC. This chain links TRBV29-1 with TRBJ2-7; D remains unclear. Germline loops: CDR1 SQVTM, CDR2 ANQGSEA. The CDR3 covers 11 residues. The V end was cut by 3 bases, the J end by 4 bases, with 7 bases between.

CDR3 loop: CASSTLAGSTDTQYF. The CDR3 DNA reads as TGTGCCAGTAGCACGCTAGCGGGGAGCACAGATACGCAGTATTTT. The chain combines TRBV5-6 with TRBJ2-3; 9 bases align to TRBD2. The germline gives CDR1 SGHDT, CDR2 YYEEEE. The V segment lost 8 bases and the J segment 0 bases; nucleotides outside the gene matches: 7. This CDR3 is 15 amino acids long.

This clonotype was observed a few times. V usage is TRBV10-2 and J usage is TRBJ2-7; D is ambiguous. V shed 3 bases and J shed 0 bases, with 9 bases lying between them. This CDR3 is 14 amino acids long. The germline V gene encodes CDR1 WSHSY and CDR2 SAAADI. CDR3 nucleotides: TGCGCCAGCAGTGAATCCTACAGCTCCTACGAGCAGTACTTC. Its protein is CASSESYSSYEQYF.

The rearrangement uses TRBV7-2 and TRBJ2-5; the D is unclear. This CDR3 spans 13 amino acids. Between the trimmed V and J ends, which lost 5 bases and 5 bases, there was a span of 12 bases. CDR1 is SGHTA, CDR2 FQGNSA, per germline. CDR3 nucleotide sequence: TGTGCCAGCAGCCTGACGCCCCACGAGACCCAGTACTTC. Encoded protein: CASSLTPHETQYF.

This chain links TRBV6-1 with TRBJ2-7; 8 nucleotides agree with TRBD2. J lost 2 bases, V lost 6 bases, and 12 bases had no gene match. The CDR3 consists of 16 residues. The germline V gene has CDR1 MNHNS and CDR2 SASEGT. CDR3 in amino acids: CASSKPSGSPPYEQYF. For the CDR3, the DNA is TGTGCCAGCAGCAAACCCAGCGGGAGCCCTCCCTACGAGCAGTACTTC.

This clonotype was picked up a small number of times. This chain uses TRBV4-1 with TRBJ2-3, with 10 bases fitting TRBD2. Germline V gives CDR1 MGHRA, CDR2 YSYEKL. The CDR3 is 18 residues long. Trimming took 0 bases from V and 0 from J; bases not matched to a gene: 6. As DNA, the CDR3 is TGCGCCAGCAGCCAAGATCCTCTGACTAGCGGGAGCACAGATACGCAGTATTTT. Protein sequence: CASSQDPLTSGSTDTQYF.

The chain is built from TRBV5-1 and TRBJ2-7; 9 bases agree with TRBD1. Germline values: CDR1 SGHRS, CDR2 YFSETQ. CDR3 length equals 15 residues. V gave up 3 bases and J gave up 5 bases; unmatched junction bases: 9. The CDR3 loop reads CASSSIQGAGNEQYF. DNA of the CDR3: TGCGCCAGCAGCTCGATACAGGGGGCAGGGAACGAGCAGTACTTC.

The chain joins TRBV25-1 to TRBJ2-5, with D possibly matching TRBD2 (6 bases). V was cut by 1 base and J by 2 bases, with 14 bases left in between. Germline lookup yields CDR1 MGHDK and CDR2 SYGVNS. The CDR3 sequence is 16 residues long. The CDR3 spells CASSESTRGSQETQYF. CDR3 sequence (DNA): TGTGCCAGCAGTGAATCCACGCGGGGCTCTCAAGAGACCCAGTACTTC.

This clonotype has a handful of counts. The chain is built from TRBV5-1 and TRBJ2-1, with 9 bases lining up with TRBD2. The junction had 15 bases not matched to a gene; V was cut back by 4 bases and J by 10 bases. The CDR3 loop spans 16 amino acids. CDR1 SGHRS and CDR2 YFSETQ come from the germline V gene. The CDR3 region has the DNA TGCGCCAGCAGCCTCGGCGCCGGGACTAGCAGAGAAGAGCAGTTCTTC. The encoded protein is CASSLGAGTSREEQFF.

The chain joins TRBV2 to TRBJ2-7; 7 bases agree with TRBD2. V gave up 7 bases and J gave up 0 bases; unmatched junction bases: 9. Per germline, CDR1 SNHLY and CDR2 FYNNEI. The CDR3 is 15 amino acids. The chain's CDR3 is CASIKLRDYSYEQYF. In DNA, the CDR3 is TGTGCCAGCATCAAACTCCGGGACTACTCCTACGAGCAGTACTTC.

This clonotype was seen only a few times. The chain uses TRBV5-1 and TRBJ2-1; 9 bases map to TRBD2. The CDR3 loop spans 16 amino acids. CDR1 is SGHRS, CDR2 YFSETQ, per germline. Germline trimming cut 1 base from V and 1 base from J; bases unmatched to any gene: 3. Here the CDR3 reads CASSLSAGGSYNEQFF. Here the CDR3 DNA reads TGCGCCAGCAGCTTGTCAGCGGGAGGATCCTACAATGAGCAGTTCTTC.

This clonotype has a handful of counts. The chain employs TRBV11-3 and TRBJ2-1, with a weak D call TRBD1 (5 bases). Trimming left V 9 bases short and J 7 bases short, with 16 bases between. Germline V CDR1 and CDR2: SGHNT, YENEEA. This CDR3 comprises 13 residues. The CDR3 protein is CASQGPPWNEQFF. The CDR3 DNA follows: TGTGCCAGTCAGGGCCCCCCTTGGAATGAGCAGTTCTTC.

This clonotype was detected only a few times. J is TRBJ2-7 and V is TRBV6-5, with 8 bases that match TRBD1. CDR1 is MNHEY, CDR2 SVGAGI, per germline. The CDR3 consists of 15 residues. Trimming at V came to 0 bases and at J to 2 bases, leaving 3 bases not matched to a gene. The CDR3 DNA follows: TGTGCCAGCAGTTACTCCGGACAGGGAGCCTACGAGCAGTACTTC. This translates into CASSYSGQGAYEQYF.

The rearrangement joins TRBV7-2 to TRBJ2-2, with 7 bases lining up with TRBD1. Unmatched junction bases numbered 5, after V lost 7 bases and J lost 0 bases. Per germline, CDR1 SGHTA and CDR2 FQGNSA. CDR3 length equals 15 residues. DNA of the CDR3: TGTGCCAGCATTAAGGGACAGACGAACACCGGGGAGCTGTTTTTT. Protein sequence: CASIKGQTNTGELFF.

This clonotype occurred a few times. The chain couples TRBV27 to TRBJ2-1, with 13 bases that match TRBD2. This CDR3 spans 16 amino acids. V trimming: 5 bases; J trimming: 7 bases; junction bases outside the gene matches: 8. Germline assignment: CDR1 MNHEY and CDR2 SMNVEV (reference sequence). The CDR3, as DNA: TGTGCCAGCAGTCCACAACTAGCGGGAGGGCTTAATGAGCAGTTCTTC. This sequence encodes CASSPQLAGGLNEQFF.

This chain links TRBV13 with TRBJ1-2; 7 positions match TRBD1. Per the germline V gene, CDR1 is PRHDT and CDR2 is FYEKMQ (reference sequence). V dropped 5 bases and J dropped 0; count of bases not matched to a gene: 9. CDR3 length: 16 amino acids. CDR3 sequence (DNA): TGTGCCAGCAGCCGGGACAGCTCCATTCCTAACTATGGCTACACCTTC. It codes for CASSRDSSIPNYGYTF.

The rearrangement links TRBV30 to TRBJ2-1; 10 positions agree with TRBD2. With 1 base clipped from V and 12 bases from J, the junction kept 9 bases outside the gene matches. The CDR3 is 14 amino acids. The germline V gene has CDR1 GTSNPN and CDR2 SVGIG (reference sequence). In DNA, the CDR3 is TGTGCCTGGAGTGGCGGGCTAGCGGGAGTGTGGCAGTTCTTC. Translated: CAWSGGLAGVWQFF.

This clonotype was observed many times. V and J are TRBV7-9 and TRBJ2-7; D not certain. This CDR3 is 13 amino acids long. The germline V gene has CDR1 SEHNR and CDR2 FQNEAQ (reference sequence). V lost 1 base and J 2 bases, leaving 6 bases between the germline ends. CDR3 amino acids: CASSLGVAYEQYF. The CDR3 DNA is TGTGCCAGCAGCTTAGGGGTAGCCTACGAGCAGTACTTC.

This clonotype was picked up a small number of times. The V and J genes are TRBV27 and TRBJ2-7, with D uncertain. Trimming cost V 2 bases and J 3 bases, with 11 bases left between them. From germline, CDR1 is MNHEY and CDR2 SMNVEV (reference sequence). This CDR3 is 14 amino acids long. The CDR3 region has the DNA TGTGCCAGCAGTTTAAAGGTCAGAGACTACGAGCAGTACTTC. Protein sequence: CASSLKVRDYEQYF.